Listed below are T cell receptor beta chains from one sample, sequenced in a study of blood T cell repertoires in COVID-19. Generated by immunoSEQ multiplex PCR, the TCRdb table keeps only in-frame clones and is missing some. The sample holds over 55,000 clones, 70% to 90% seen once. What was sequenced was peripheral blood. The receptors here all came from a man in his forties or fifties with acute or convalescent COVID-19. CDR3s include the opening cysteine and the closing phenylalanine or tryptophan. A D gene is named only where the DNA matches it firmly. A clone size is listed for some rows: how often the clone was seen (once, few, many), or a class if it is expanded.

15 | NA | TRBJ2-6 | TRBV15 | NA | TGTGCCACCAGCAGAGAGAGGACTGGGGCCAACGTCCTGACTTTC | CATSRERTGANVLTF
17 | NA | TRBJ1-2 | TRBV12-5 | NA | TGTGCTAGTGGACCAGAAGGACGGGGATCGGGAAGCTATGGCTACACCTTC | CASGPEGRGSGSYGYTF
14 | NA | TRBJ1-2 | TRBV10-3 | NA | TGTGCCATCAGTGAGTCGGGGAGCCCGGGTGGCTACACCTTC | CAISESGSPGGYTF
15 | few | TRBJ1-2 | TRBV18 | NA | TGTGCCAGCTCACCGGGAGCACCAAGTGACTATGGCTACACCTTC | CASSPGAPSDYGYTF
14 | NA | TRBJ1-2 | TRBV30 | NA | TGTGCCTGGGTGCGTCAGGGATCATCCGGTGGCTACACCTTC | CAWVRQGSSGGYTF
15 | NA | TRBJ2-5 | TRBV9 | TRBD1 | TGTGCCAGCAGCGGGGGCCGGACAGGTCAAGAGACCCAGTACTTC | CASSGGRTGQETQYF
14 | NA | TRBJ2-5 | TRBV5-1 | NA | TGCGCCAGCAGCCGACAGCCCGAGCAAGAGACCCAGTACTTC | CASSRQPEQETQYF
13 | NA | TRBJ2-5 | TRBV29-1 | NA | TGCAGCGTTGAAAGACTTTCGGAAGAGACCCAGTACTTC | CSVERLSEETQYF
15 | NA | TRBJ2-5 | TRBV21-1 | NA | TGTGCCAGCAGCAAGGTGGTTGGGGGGGCGGAGACCCAGTACTTC | CASSKVVGGAETQYF
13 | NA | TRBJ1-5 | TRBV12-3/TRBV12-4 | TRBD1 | TGTGCCAGCAGTGGGACAGGGCCTCAGCCCCAGCATTTT | CASSGTGPQPQHF
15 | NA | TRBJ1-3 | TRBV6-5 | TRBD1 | TGTGCCAGCAGCCTCGACAGGGGAGGAGTAAACACCATATATTTT | CASSLDRGGVNTIYF
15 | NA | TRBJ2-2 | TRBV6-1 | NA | TGTGCCAGCAGTGACAGGAGGGTTCGGGCCGGGGAGCTGTTTTTT | CASSDRRVRAGELFF
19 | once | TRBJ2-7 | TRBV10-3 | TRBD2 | TGTGCCATCAGTCGACAGGGTTCCCATGAGGCGGGGGGGCAGGGTGAGCAGTACTTC | CAISRQGSHEAGGQGEQYF
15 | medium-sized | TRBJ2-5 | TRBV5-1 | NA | TGCGCCAGCAGCTTGGGTTGGCAGTACCAAGAGACCCAGTACTTC | CASSLGWQYQETQYF
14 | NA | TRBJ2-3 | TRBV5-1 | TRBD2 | TGCGCCAGCAGAGCGGGGGCCTTCACAGATACGCAGTATTTT | CASRAGAFTDTQYF
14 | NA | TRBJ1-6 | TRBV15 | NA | TGTGCCACCACCAAGGAACAGAATAATTCACCCCTCCACTTT | CATTKEQNNSPLHF
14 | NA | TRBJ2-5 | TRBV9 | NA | TGTGCCAGCAGCGCCTACAGGGTCGGAGAGACCCAGTACTTC | CASSAYRVGETQYF
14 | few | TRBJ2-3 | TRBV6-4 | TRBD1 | TGTGCCAGCAGTGAGCAGGGGGCGGGAGATACGCAGTATTTT | CASSEQGAGDTQYF